Listed below are T cell receptor beta chains from one sample, sequenced in a study of T cells in narcolepsy. TCRdb keeps only in-frame clones here, not all; method: immunoSEQ multiplex PCR. This table holds almost 25,000 clones, about 60% found once. Sequencing was performed on memory (CD45RA-) CD4+ T cells from blood. These receptors all stem from a human donor in good health. The CDR3 runs from the conserved cysteine through the conserved F or W. The order of the fields is D gene, V gene, J gene, clone size, CDR3 protein, CDR3 DNA. D genes are given only for firm matches. Clone size appears in some rows only: once, few, many, or a class for an expanded clone.

d_gene: TRBD1
v_gene: TRBV15
j_gene: TRBJ2-4
abundance: .
CDR3aa: CATSSGTGSKNIQYF
CDR3nt: TGTGCCACCAGCAGCGGGACAGGGAGTAAAAACATTCAGTACTTC

d_gene: .
v_gene: TRBV4-2
j_gene: TRBJ2-2
abundance: few
CDR3aa: CASSLGRQSNTGELFF
CDR3nt: TGTGCCAGCAGCCTGGGACGGCAATCGAACACCGGGGAGCTGTTTTTT

d_gene: TRBD2
v_gene: TRBV11-2
j_gene: TRBJ2-5
abundance: .
CDR3aa: CASSSGGGRGQETQYF
CDR3nt: TGTGCCAGCAGCTCCGGGGGGGGGCGGGGCCAAGAGACCCAGTACTTC

d_gene: TRBD2
v_gene: TRBV5-1
j_gene: TRBJ2-7
abundance: .
CDR3aa: CASSSSGTSGFKQYF
CDR3nt: TGCGCCAGCAGCTCGTCCGGGACTAGCGGGTTCAAGCAGTACTTC

d_gene: .
v_gene: TRBV28
j_gene: TRBJ2-2
abundance: .
CDR3aa: CASNPTGTGELFF
CDR3nt: TGTGCCAGCAATCCGACAGGAACCGGGGAGCTGTTTTTT

d_gene: .
v_gene: TRBV30
j_gene: TRBJ2-7
abundance: .
CDR3aa: CAWSAPDRSYEQYF
CDR3nt: TGTGCCTGGAGTGCACCCGACAGGTCCTACGAGCAGTACTTC

d_gene: .
v_gene: TRBV30
j_gene: TRBJ1-1
abundance: .
CDR3aa: CAWSVSNTEAFF
CDR3nt: TGTGCCTGGAGTGTGTCTAACACTGAAGCTTTCTTT

d_gene: .
v_gene: TRBV5-4
j_gene: TRBJ2-5
abundance: few
CDR3aa: CASSLVGEETQYF
CDR3nt: TGTGCCAGCAGCTTGGTGGGGGAAGAGACCCAGTACTTC

d_gene: .
v_gene: TRBV18
j_gene: TRBJ1-2
abundance: .
CDR3aa: CASSPSWGSYGYTF
CDR3nt: TGTGCCAGCTCACCGTCATGGGGATCCTATGGCTACACCTTC

d_gene: .
v_gene: TRBV6-1
j_gene: TRBJ1-5
abundance: .
CDR3aa: CASRGGVGSNQPQHF
CDR3nt: TGTGCCAGCAGGGGGGGCGTGGGAAGCAATCAGCCCCAGCATTTT

d_gene: .
v_gene: TRBV6-1
j_gene: TRBJ2-1
abundance: few
CDR3aa: CASSDTGGAYNEQFF
CDR3nt: TGTGCCAGCAGTGATACAGGGGGGGCCTACAATGAGCAGTTCTTC

d_gene: .
v_gene: TRBV2
j_gene: TRBJ2-6
abundance: .
CDR3aa: CASGDFGHSDGANVLTF
CDR3nt: TGTGCCAGCGGGGATTTTGGACATTCCGATGGGGCCAACGTCCTGACTTTC

d_gene: .
v_gene: TRBV7-3
j_gene: TRBJ1-1
abundance: few
CDR3aa: CASSFSSAGEAFF
CDR3nt: TGTGCCAGCAGCTTCTCATCCGCCGGTGAAGCTTTCTTT

d_gene: .
v_gene: TRBV5-1
j_gene: TRBJ1-6
abundance: .
CDR3aa: CASREEGSPLHF
CDR3nt: TGCGCCAGCAGAGAGGAGGGTTCACCCCTCCACTTT

d_gene: TRBD1
v_gene: TRBV7-2
j_gene: TRBJ1-2
abundance: .
CDR3aa: CASSPTGGFYGYTF
CDR3nt: TGTGCCAGCAGCCCGACAGGGGGCTTCTATGGCTACACCTTC

d_gene: TRBD2
v_gene: TRBV6-1
j_gene: TRBJ2-2
abundance: few
CDR3aa: CASSVSGTTGELFF
CDR3nt: TGTGCCAGCAGTGTTAGCGGGACCACCGGGGAGCTGTTTTTT

d_gene: TRBD1
v_gene: TRBV7-9
j_gene: TRBJ1-6
abundance: .
CDR3aa: CASSLDAGGNSPLHF
CDR3nt: TGTGCCAGCAGCTTAGATGCAGGGGGTAATTCACCCCTCCACTTT

d_gene: .
v_gene: TRBV7-3
j_gene: TRBJ1-4
abundance: .
CDR3aa: CASSPNPGEKLFF
CDR3nt: TGTGCCAGCAGCCCGAACCCTGGGGAAAAACTGTTTTTT

d_gene: .
v_gene: TRBV19
j_gene: TRBJ2-7
abundance: .
CDR3aa: CASSISTQDPYEQYF
CDR3nt: TGTGCCAGTAGTATATCTACCCAAGATCCCTACGAGCAGTACTTC

d_gene: .
v_gene: TRBV15
j_gene: TRBJ2-1
abundance: .
CDR3aa: CATSVRGPYNEQFF
CDR3nt: TGTGCCACCAGCGTGCGGGGGCCTTACAATGAGCAGTTCTTC

d_gene: .
v_gene: TRBV6-6
j_gene: TRBJ1-4
abundance: .
CDR3aa: CASSGRGVATNEKLFF
CDR3nt: TGTGCCAGCAGTGGGAGAGGGGTAGCAACTAATGAAAAACTGTTTTTT

d_gene: .
v_gene: TRBV6-1
j_gene: TRBJ2-3
abundance: few
CDR3aa: CASRGSGLYTDTQYF
CDR3nt: TGTGCCAGCAGGGGTAGCGGACTATACACAGATACGCAGTATTTT

d_gene: .
v_gene: TRBV6-5
j_gene: TRBJ2-5
abundance: .
CDR3aa: CASSERTAWTQYF
CDR3nt: TGTGCCAGCAGTGAGAGGACGGCCTGGACCCAGTACTTC

d_gene: .
v_gene: TRBV28
j_gene: TRBJ2-1
abundance: .
CDR3aa: CASSDRINEQFF
CDR3nt: TGTGCCAGCAGCGACAGGATAAATGAGCAGTTCTTC

d_gene: TRBD2
v_gene: TRBV7-6
j_gene: TRBJ2-5
abundance: few
CDR3aa: CASSPRTSGRQETQYF
CDR3nt: TGTGCCAGCAGCCCTAGGACTAGCGGGAGGCAAGAGACCCAGTACTTC

d_gene: .
v_gene: TRBV7-8
j_gene: TRBJ1-5
abundance: once
CDR3aa: CASSLQEKNQPQHF
CDR3nt: TGTGCCAGCAGCCTCCAGGAAAAGAATCAGCCCCAGCATTTT

d_gene: .
v_gene: TRBV6-6
j_gene: TRBJ2-7
abundance: .
CDR3aa: CASSLGPPPTYEQYF
CDR3nt: TGTGCCAGCAGTTTGGGGCCTCCCCCAACCTACGAGCAGTACTTC

d_gene: TRBD2
v_gene: TRBV19
j_gene: TRBJ2-3
abundance: .
CDR3aa: CASSYREADTQYF
CDR3nt: TGTGCCAGTAGTTACCGGGAGGCAGATACGCAGTATTTT

d_gene: .
v_gene: TRBV27
j_gene: TRBJ2-6
abundance: .
CDR3aa: CAIQRDTPSGANVLTF
CDR3nt: TGTGCCATCCAACGGGACACGCCATCTGGGGCCAACGTCCTGACTTTC

d_gene: TRBD1
v_gene: TRBV20-1
j_gene: TRBJ1-2
abundance: .
CDR3aa: CSAGQGDGYTF
CDR3nt: TGCAGTGCGGGACAGGGGGATGGCTACACCTTC

d_gene: .
v_gene: TRBV4-2
j_gene: TRBJ2-3
abundance: few
CDR3aa: CASSQTEISTDTQYF
CDR3nt: TGTGCCAGCAGCCAAACCGAGATAAGCACAGATACGCAGTATTTT

d_gene: .
v_gene: TRBV30
j_gene: TRBJ1-3
abundance: few
CDR3aa: CAWSDRNTIYF
CDR3nt: TGTGCCTGGAGTGACCGGAACACCATATATTTT

d_gene: .
v_gene: TRBV9
j_gene: TRBJ1-3
abundance: .
CDR3aa: CASSPTPGKSGNTIYF
CDR3nt: TGTGCCAGCAGCCCGACTCCGGGAAAAAGTGGAAACACCATATATTTT

d_gene: .
v_gene: TRBV21-1
j_gene: TRBJ2-5
abundance: .
CDR3aa: CAIADREGQETQYF
CDR3nt: TGTGCCATCGCGGACAGGGAAGGTCAAGAGACCCAGTACTTC

d_gene: .
v_gene: TRBV7-2
j_gene: TRBJ2-7
abundance: .
CDR3aa: CASSLGGFNGEQYF
CDR3nt: TGTGCCAGCAGCTTAGGCGGTTTTAATGGGGAGCAGTACTTC

d_gene: .
v_gene: TRBV19
j_gene: TRBJ1-6
abundance: .
CDR3aa: CATRALGSPLHF
CDR3nt: TGTGCCACCCGAGCGTTGGGTTCACCCCTCCACTTT

d_gene: .
v_gene: TRBV6-1
j_gene: TRBJ1-6
abundance: .
CDR3aa: CASSERGPLNSPLHF
CDR3nt: TGTGCCAGCAGTGAACGGGGACCGCTGAATTCACCCCTCCACTTT

d_gene: .
v_gene: TRBV28
j_gene: TRBJ2-3
abundance: .
CDR3aa: CASSLSGGGNLETQYF
CDR3nt: TGTGCCAGCAGTCTCTCAGGGGGAGGGAATTTGGAGACGCAGTATTTT

d_gene: .
v_gene: TRBV19
j_gene: TRBJ2-3
abundance: few
CDR3aa: CASSDFTDTQYF
CDR3nt: TGTGCCAGTAGCGACTTCACAGATACGCAGTATTTT

d_gene: .
v_gene: TRBV21-1
j_gene: TRBJ2-7
abundance: .
CDR3aa: CASEELREQYF
CDR3nt: TGTGCCAGCGAGGAACTTCGCGAGCAGTACTTC

d_gene: .
v_gene: TRBV28
j_gene: TRBJ1-3
abundance: .
CDR3aa: CASSSGASTGNTIYF
CDR3nt: TGTGCCAGCAGTTCCGGGGCTTCAACTGGAAACACCATATATTTT

d_gene: .
v_gene: TRBV30
j_gene: TRBJ1-6
abundance: once
CDR3aa: CAWNGAYNSPLHF
CDR3nt: TGTGCCTGGAATGGGGCCTATAATTCACCCCTCCACTTT

d_gene: .
v_gene: TRBV7-2
j_gene: TRBJ1-6
abundance: few
CDR3aa: CATRDPNSPLHF
CDR3nt: TGTGCCACCAGGGACCCGAATTCACCCCTCCACTTT

d_gene: .
v_gene: TRBV6-1
j_gene: TRBJ2-3
abundance: once
CDR3aa: CASMGTQYF
CDR3nt: TGTGCCAGCATGGGTACGCAGTATTTT

d_gene: .
v_gene: TRBV5-1
j_gene: TRBJ2-2
abundance: .
CDR3aa: CASSSMTGNTGELFF
CDR3nt: TGCGCCAGCAGCTCCATGACAGGGAACACCGGGGAGCTGTTTTTT

d_gene: .
v_gene: TRBV9
j_gene: TRBJ2-1
abundance: .
CDR3aa: CASSVDVEQFF
CDR3nt: TGTGCCAGCAGCGTAGATGTCGAGCAGTTCTTC

d_gene: .
v_gene: TRBV4-1
j_gene: TRBJ2-5
abundance: few
CDR3aa: CASSHSVGYQETQYF
CDR3nt: TGCGCCAGCAGCCATTCCGTGGGGTACCAAGAGACCCAGTACTTC

d_gene: .
v_gene: TRBV19
j_gene: TRBJ2-6
abundance: .
CDR3aa: CASSIGKPGSGANVLTF
CDR3nt: TGTGCCAGTAGTATAGGGAAGCCGGGCTCTGGGGCCAACGTCCTGACTTTC

d_gene: .
v_gene: TRBV6-1
j_gene: TRBJ2-1
abundance: .
CDR3aa: CASGQDTRGYNEQFF
CDR3nt: TGTGCCAGCGGTCAGGACACACGTGGATACAATGAGCAGTTCTTC